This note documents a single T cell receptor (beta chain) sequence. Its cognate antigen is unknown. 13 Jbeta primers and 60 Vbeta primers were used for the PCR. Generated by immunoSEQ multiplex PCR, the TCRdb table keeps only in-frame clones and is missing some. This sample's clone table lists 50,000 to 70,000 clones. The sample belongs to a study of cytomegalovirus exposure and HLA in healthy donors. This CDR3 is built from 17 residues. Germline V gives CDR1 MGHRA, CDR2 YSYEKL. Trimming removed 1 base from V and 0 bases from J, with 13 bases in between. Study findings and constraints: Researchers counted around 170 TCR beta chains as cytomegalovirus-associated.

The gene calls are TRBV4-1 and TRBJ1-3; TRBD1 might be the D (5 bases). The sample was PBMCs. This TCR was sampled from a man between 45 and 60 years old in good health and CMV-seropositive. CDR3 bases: TGCGCCAGCAGCCAAGTTCAGATACAGGTCTCTGGAAACACCATATATTTT. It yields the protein CASSQVQIQVSGNTIYF.